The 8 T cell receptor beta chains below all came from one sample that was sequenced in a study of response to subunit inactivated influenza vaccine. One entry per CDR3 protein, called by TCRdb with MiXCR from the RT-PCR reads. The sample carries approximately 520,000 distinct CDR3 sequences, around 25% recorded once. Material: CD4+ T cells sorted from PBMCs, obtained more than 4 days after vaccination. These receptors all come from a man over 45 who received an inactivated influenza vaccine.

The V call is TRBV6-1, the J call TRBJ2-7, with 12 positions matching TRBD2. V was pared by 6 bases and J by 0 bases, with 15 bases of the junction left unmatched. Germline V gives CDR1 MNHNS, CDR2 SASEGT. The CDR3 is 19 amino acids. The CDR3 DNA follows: TGTGCCAGCAGGGTCCGGGACAACACTAGCGGGAGGAACTCCTACGAGCAGTACTTC. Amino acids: CASRVRDNTSGRNSYEQYF.

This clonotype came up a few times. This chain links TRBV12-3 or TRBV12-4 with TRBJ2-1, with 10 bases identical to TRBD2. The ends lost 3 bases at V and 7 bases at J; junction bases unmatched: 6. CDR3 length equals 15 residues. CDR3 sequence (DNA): TGTGCCAGCAGTTTGAGCGGGAGGGCTTGGAATGAGCAGTTCTTC. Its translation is CASSLSGRAWNEQFF.

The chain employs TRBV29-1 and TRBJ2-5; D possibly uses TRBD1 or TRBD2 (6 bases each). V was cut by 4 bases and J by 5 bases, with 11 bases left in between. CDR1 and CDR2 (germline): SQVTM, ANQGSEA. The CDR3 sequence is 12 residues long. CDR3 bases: TGCAGCGTTGCTTCGGGGGCTGAGACCCAGTACTTC. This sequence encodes CSVASGAETQYF.

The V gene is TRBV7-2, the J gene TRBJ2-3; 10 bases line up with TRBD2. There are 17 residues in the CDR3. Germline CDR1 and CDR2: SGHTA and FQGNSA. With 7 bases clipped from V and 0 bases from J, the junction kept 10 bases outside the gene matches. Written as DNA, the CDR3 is TGTGCCAGCACCCCCGGGACTAGCGCCTTTAGCACAGATACGCAGTATTTT. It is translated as CASTPGTSAFSTDTQYF.

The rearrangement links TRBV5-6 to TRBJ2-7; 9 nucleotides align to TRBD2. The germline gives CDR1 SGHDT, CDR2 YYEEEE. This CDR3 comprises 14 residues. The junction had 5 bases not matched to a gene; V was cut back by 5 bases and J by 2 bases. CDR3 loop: CASRYSGGPYEQYF. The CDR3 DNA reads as TGTGCCAGCAGATATAGCGGGGGCCCCTACGAGCAGTACTTC.

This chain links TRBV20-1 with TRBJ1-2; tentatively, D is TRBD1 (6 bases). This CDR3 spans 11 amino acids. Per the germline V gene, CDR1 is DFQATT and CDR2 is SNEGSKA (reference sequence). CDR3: CSYRVIDGYTF. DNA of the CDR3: TGCAGCTACAGGGTAATAGATGGCTACACCTTC.

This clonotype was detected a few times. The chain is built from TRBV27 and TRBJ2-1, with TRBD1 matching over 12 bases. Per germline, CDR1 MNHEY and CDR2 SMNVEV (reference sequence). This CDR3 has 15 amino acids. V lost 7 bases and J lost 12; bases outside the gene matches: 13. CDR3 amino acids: CASTSTGTGGGGQFF. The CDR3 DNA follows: TGTGCCAGCACCTCGACCGGGACAGGGGGCGGTGGGCAGTTCTTC.

CDR3 sequence: CASSFRGGVYEQYF. The CDR3 nucleotides are TGCGCCAGCAGCTTTCGAGGGGGCGTCTACGAGCAGTACTTC. The chain uses TRBV5-1 and TRBJ2-7; 7 bases are shared with TRBD1. Per the germline V gene, CDR1 is SGHRS and CDR2 is YFSETQ. CDR3 length: 14 amino acids. The V and J ends lost 2 bases and 3 bases, in that order; junction bases with no gene match: 5.